Below are 16 T cell receptor beta chains sequenced from a single sample in a study of control samples from healthy donors and cancer patients. Some clones are missing from TCRdb's copy, which holds only in-frame ones; the method was immunoSEQ multiplex PCR. The table has about 100,000 clones, around 89% seen once. Specimen: blood. The source of these receptors is a young man in good health.

This clone was observed a handful of times. The chain is built from TRBV7-9 and TRBJ2-1, with TRBD2 matching over 10 bases. Trimming cost V 2 bases and J 7 bases; bases outside gene matches: 5. The germline V gene encodes CDR1 SEHNR and CDR2 FQNEAQ (reference sequence). The CDR3 has 15 residues. This CDR3 is CASSLLLAGRNEQFF. The CDR3, as DNA: TGTGCCAGCAGCTTATTACTAGCGGGGCGAAATGAGCAGTTCTTC.

Of note for this clone: At one boundary the junction diverges from the germline segment, which might be a read error. The V and J genes are TRBV6-5 and TRBJ1-2, with 11 bases aligning to TRBD1. This CDR3 is built from 13 residues. Germline-derived CDR1 and CDR2 are MNHEY and SVGAGI. The CDR3 region is CASSYSRDRGSMF. In DNA, the CDR3 is TGTGCCAGCAGTTACTCGAGGGACAGGGGGTCAATGTTC.

This clone showed up just once. The chain recombines TRBV6-4 with TRBJ2-7; a weak D match, TRBD1 (6 bases). The CDR3 spans 14 residues. The V gene's germline CDR1 is MRHNA and CDR2 SNTAGT. V was pared by 8 bases and J by 0 bases, with 14 bases between. The CDR3 coding sequence is TGTGCCAGCTCCCGACAGGACACCTCCTACGAGCAGTACGTC. It is translated as CASSRQDTSYEQYV.

V gene TRBV4-2 combines with J gene TRBJ1-4, with D unclear. Germline V gives CDR1 LGHNA, CDR2 YNFKEQ. This CDR3 is 16 amino acids long. Trimming took off 4 bases at V and 0 bases at J, with 12 bases between the two ends. The CDR3 nucleotides read TGTGCCAGCAGCCTCGAGGTGGGTGCAACTAATGAAAAACTGTTTTTT. Its translation is CASSLEVGATNEKLFF.

V is TRBV2 and J is TRBJ2-1; D is uncertain. The CDR3 is 13 residues long. With 0 bases removed from V and 15 bases from J, the gap between germline ends came to 15 bases. Germline CDR1 reads SNHLY; CDR2 reads FYNNEI. CDR3 in amino acids: CASSEALHLYTFF. CDR3 bases: TGTGCCAGCAGTGAAGCGCTTCATTTGTACACGTTCTTC.

This rearrangement joins TRBV7-2 to TRBJ2-5; D gene uncertain. The CDR3 is made up of 14 amino acids. V was cut by 3 bases and J by 5 bases, with 13 bases left in between. Germline assignment: CDR1 SGHTA and CDR2 FQGNSA. CDR3 DNA sequence: TGTGCCAGCAGCTTGGGGTTAGGGATGGAGACCCAGTACTTC. Translated: CASSLGLGMETQYF.

V and J are TRBV30 and TRBJ2-3; D unclear. The CDR3 has 15 amino acids. Germline CDR1 reads GTSNPN; CDR2 reads SVGIG (reference sequence). The ends were cut back, 1 base at V and 3 bases at J, with 14 bases in the middle. The CDR3 region is CAWSGMGPLTDTQYF. For the CDR3, the DNA is TGTGCCTGGAGTGGAATGGGCCCGTTGACAGATACGCAGTATTTT.

CDR3 bases: TGTGCCAGCAGTTTCGGGAACCACGAGCAGTACTTC. Amino acid sequence: CASSFGNHEQYF. The genes are TRBV28 and TRBJ2-7; perhaps TRBD2 as D (5 bases). Germline V CDR1 and CDR2: MDHEN, SYDVKM. V dropped 3 bases and J dropped 5 bases, with 8 bases sitting between them. CDR3 size: 12 residues.

The V call is TRBV5-4, the J call TRBJ1-6; D is uncertain. CDR3 length: 13 amino acids. CDR1 SGHNT and CDR2 YYREEE come from the germline V gene (reference sequence). Trimming removed 0 bases at V and 8 bases at J, with 6 bases between. Written as DNA, the CDR3 is TGTGCCAGCAGCTTGGCTCTTGATTCACCCCTCCACTTT. Protein product: CASSLALDSPLHF.

The chain carries TRBV7-2 and TRBJ2-5, with D uncertain. V lost 1 base, J lost 3 bases, and 12 bases lay in between. The CDR3 sequence is 15 residues long. Germline CDR1 and CDR2: SGHTA and FQGNSA. The CDR3 DNA reads as TGTGCCAGCAGCTTAGATCTAGGGATTAAAGAGACCCAGTACTTC. Encoded protein: CASSLDLGIKETQYF.

The chain employs TRBV11-2 and TRBJ2-1; a possible D gene is TRBD1 (5 bases). There are 15 residues in the CDR3. V was clipped by 5 bases and J by 1 base, with 12 bases between them. Germline values: CDR1 SGHAT, CDR2 FQNNGV. The CDR3 DNA reads TGTGCCAGCAGCCGAATCAGGGATTCCTACAATGAGCAGTTCTTC. Residues: CASSRIRDSYNEQFF.

The V call is TRBV3-1 (or the pseudogene TRBV3-2), the J call TRBJ1-2, with 7 bases lining up with TRBD1. CDR3 length: 13 residues. CDR1 is LGHDT and CDR2 is YNNKEL in the germline V gene (reference sequence). With V trimmed by 5 bases and J by 8 bases, 8 bases remained unmatched. The CDR3 DNA is TGTGCCAGCAGCGATCAGGGGGTTTTCGGCTACACCTTC. It encodes CASSDQGVFGYTF.

This sequence joins TRBV6-5 and TRBJ2-3; 8 bases match TRBD2. With 5 bases clipped from V and 6 bases from J, the junction kept 7 bases outside the gene matches. Germline V gene lookup returns CDR1 MNHEY and CDR2 SVGAGI. The CDR3 extends over 14 amino acids. CDR3 region: CASSPREGRDTQYF. CDR3 in DNA: TGTGCCAGCAGTCCTCGGGAGGGTAGGGATACGCAGTATTTT.

The chain has TRBV29-1 and TRBJ2-7; D ambiguous. V was pared by 4 bases and J by 0 bases, with 13 bases between. This CDR3 spans 14 amino acids. Germline assignment: CDR1 SQVTM and CDR2 ANQGSEA. In nucleotides, the CDR3 is TGCAGCGTTGTTTTCTCGGACGACTCCTACGAGCAGTACGTC. Amino acid sequence: CSVVFSDDSYEQYV.

The chain uses TRBV5-4 and TRBJ1-2; no definite D call. The CDR3 is 12 residues long. The germline gives CDR1 SGHNT, CDR2 YYREEE (reference sequence). V dropped 0 bases and J dropped 7 bases, with 7 bases sitting between them. The CDR3 spells CASSLDVGGYTF. The DNA for the CDR3 is TGTGCCAGCAGCTTGGACGTGGGTGGCTACACCTTC.

The J gene is TRBJ2-5, the V gene TRBV19, with D possibly being TRBD1 (6 bases). Germline V CDR1 and CDR2: LNHDA, SQIVND (reference sequence). V lost 1 base and J lost 3, with 9 bases in between. This CDR3 is built from 14 residues. The DNA of the CDR3 is TGTGCCAGTAGTATAGGGACAGTCAAAGAGACCCAGTACTTC. Protein sequence: CASSIGTVKETQYF.